Presented here are 25 T cell receptor beta chains from one specimen sequenced in a study of OX40 agonist ivuxolimab in advanced cancers. Profiling relied on immunoSEQ multiplex PCR, and the TCRdb table lists in-frame clones only, not all of them. Here the sample spans 77,000 or so clones, over 80% being singletons. The sample here was CD4+ or CD8+ T cells sorted from blood, taken in a trial of the OX40 agonist ivuxolimab. The receptors originated from an adult with an advanced solid tumor such as melanoma, head and neck, liver or kidney cancer.

This sequence joins TRBV5-4 and TRBJ2-1; tentative D call: TRBD1 (6 bases). The CDR3 spans 15 residues. V was trimmed by 0 bases and J by 6 bases, leaving 13 bases between them. Germline-derived CDR1 and CDR2 are SGHNT and YYREEE (reference sequence). The CDR3 bases are TGTGCCAGCAGCTTGGGTGGGGGCTCGTTCAATGAGCAGTTCTTC. Protein: CASSLGGGSFNEQFF.

V gene TRBV6-5 combines with J gene TRBJ2-7; no definite D call. This CDR3 region has 12 residues. Germline CDR1 is MNHEY and CDR2 is SVGAGI. Trimming stripped 6 bases from V and 4 bases from J, with 10 bases between. As DNA, the CDR3 is TGTGCCAGCAGCCGATTTTCTTACGAGCAGTACTTC. Translated: CASSRFSYEQYF.

The genes are TRBV7-3 and TRBJ2-2; D remains unclear. The CDR3 has 15 amino acids. Germline CDR1 is SGHTA and CDR2 is FQGTGA. Trimming left V 5 bases short and J 5 bases short, with 15 bases between. DNA of the CDR3: TGTGCCAGCAGCGCCAGAACTCCGGGTACCGGGGAGCTGTTTTTT. It specifies CASSARTPGTGELFF. Drawing the rest from reference TRBV7-3 and TRBJ2-2, the complete variable domain is GAGVSQTPSNKVTEKGKYVELRCDPISGHTALYWYRQSLGQGPEFLIYFQGTGAADDSGLPNDRFFAVRPEGSVSTLKIQRTERGDSAVYLCASSARTPGTGELFFGEGSRLTVL.

This clone has just one count. Other nucleotide sequences from this sample produce the same CDR3. The chain combines TRBV5-1 with TRBJ2-7, with D maybe TRBD2 (5 bases). Germline CDR1 SGHRS, CDR2 YFSETQ. The CDR3 spans 14 residues. V dropped 3 bases and J dropped 0 bases, with 10 bases sitting between them. CDR3 in DNA: TGCGCCAGCAGCTCAGGTGGGAGCTCCTACGAGCAGTACTTC. Translating gives CASSSGGSSYEQYF.

This clone was recorded only once. The chain carries TRBV19 and TRBJ1-5; 9 nucleotides line up with TRBD1. The CDR3 runs 15 residues. The J segment lost 6 bases and the V segment lost 4 bases, leaving 7 bases of the junction unmatched. Germline CDR1 is LNHDA and CDR2 is SQIVND (reference sequence). CDR3 in DNA: TGTGCCAGTAGTACTCCGGGACAGGGTTCTCAGCCCCAGCATTTT. It specifies CASSTPGQGSQPQHF.

The chain couples TRBV10-3 to TRBJ1-4; a weak D match, TRBD1 (6 bases). V lost 0 bases to trimming and J lost 8 bases, with 13 bases between them. Germline V CDR1 and CDR2: ENHRY, SYGVKD. This CDR3 region has 15 residues. In DNA form, the CDR3 reads TGTGCCATCAGTGAGTCGGGCAGGGGACCAGAAAAACTGTTTTTT. Protein product: CAISESGRGPEKLFF.

The count of this clone is one. This sequence joins TRBV21-1 and TRBJ1-5; TRBD1, the table's D call, lacks a check against the DNA. TRBV21-1 is an annotated pseudogene. The CDR3 consists of 16 residues. The CDR3 DNA is TGTGCCAGCAGCAAAGGGGCAGATTTTAGCAATCAGCCCCAGCATTTT. Translation gives CASSKGADFSNQPQHF.

The rearrangement joins TRBV7-8 to TRBJ2-2; D call uncertain. This CDR3 has 13 residues. CDR1 is SGHVS and CDR2 is FQNEAQ in the germline V gene. V lost 2 bases and J 0 bases, leaving 1 base between the germline ends. This chain's CDR3 is CASSLTNTGELFF. The CDR3 DNA reads TGTGCCAGCAGCTTAACGAACACCGGGGAGCTGTTTTTT.

The chain has TRBV7-3 and TRBJ1-2; D is undetermined. This CDR3 region has 12 residues. Trimming removed 5 bases from V and 8 bases from J, with 12 bases in between. Germline loops: CDR1 SGHTA, CDR2 FQGTGA. CDR3 DNA: TGTGCCAGCAGCGACCACTCTGGGGGCTACACCTTC. Protein sequence: CASSDHSGGYTF.

This clone was picked up one time. This chain uses TRBV2 with TRBJ2-5; D is ambiguous. Germline lookup yields CDR1 SNHLY and CDR2 FYNNEI. This CDR3 is built from 10 residues. With 6 bases removed from V and 5 bases from J, the gap between germline ends came to 4 bases. The DNA of the CDR3 is TGTGCCAGCAGAGAGGAGACCCAGTACTTC. Protein sequence: CASREETQYF.

The chain uses TRBV5-1 and TRBJ1-1; D unclear. From germline, CDR1 is SGHRS and CDR2 YFSETQ. Trimming took off 0 bases at V and 7 bases at J, with 10 bases between the two ends. The CDR3 covers 13 residues. CDR3 bases: TGCGCCAGCAGCTTGGAACGAGATGGTGAAGCTTTCTTT. It encodes CASSLERDGEAFF.

This chain uses TRBV28 with TRBJ2-3; D is perhaps TRBD1 (6 bases). The CDR3 is made up of 15 amino acids. CDR1 is MDHEN, CDR2 SYDVKM, per germline. V was trimmed by 5 bases and J by 4 bases, leaving 16 bases between them. CDR3 DNA sequence: TGTGCCAGCAGTAGAGGAGACAGGAGAGCAGATACGCAGTATTTT. Translating it yields CASSRGDRRADTQYF.

Comments on this clone: One end of the junction varies from germline; a read error may be responsible. The V call is TRBV5-1, the J call TRBJ2-1; unclear D gene. Germline V gene data show CDR1 as SGHRS and CDR2 as YFSETQ. The CDR3 has 13 amino acids. CDR3 in amino acids: CASSLAGYNGQFF. The DNA of the CDR3 is TGCGCCAGCAGCTTGGCTGGGTACAATGGGCAGTTCTTC.

The genes are TRBV7-8 and TRBJ1-3; no clear D. The V end was cut by 1 base, the J end by 2 bases, with 6 bases between. The germline CDR1 and CDR2 sequences are SGHVS and FQNEAQ. CDR3 size: 14 residues. The CDR3 sequence is CASSLVGTGNTIYF. CDR3 coding DNA: TGTGCCAGCAGCTTAGTAGGGACTGGAAACACCATATATTTT.

V usage is TRBV7-2 and J usage is TRBJ1-1; TRBD1 aligns across 8 bases. The CDR3 is 14 residues long. CDR1 is SGHTA, CDR2 FQGNSA, per germline. The ends lost 5 bases at V and 4 bases at J; junction bases unmatched: 6. The CDR3 reads CASSQQGVVTEAFF. CDR3 in DNA: TGTGCCAGCAGCCAACAGGGGGTGGTCACTGAAGCTTTCTTT.

V and J are TRBV4-1 and TRBJ1-6, with D uncertain. In germline, CDR1 is MGHRA, CDR2 YSYEKL. The CDR3 runs to 17 residues. Trimming removed 1 base at V and 0 bases at J, with 10 bases between. The CDR3 sequence: CASSQVWESSYNSPLHF. DNA of the CDR3: TGCGCCAGCAGCCAAGTTTGGGAGAGCTCCTATAATTCACCCCTCCACTTT.

The rearrangement links TRBV29-1 to TRBJ2-3, with D perhaps being TRBD1 or TRBD2 (6 bases each). Trimming removed 5 bases at V and 2 bases at J, with 14 bases between. The CDR3 extends over 14 amino acids. Germline lookup yields CDR1 SQVTM and CDR2 ANQGSEA. The CDR3 is CSVYGGTNTDTQYF. CDR3 coding DNA: TGCAGCGTTTACGGGGGCACTAACACAGATACGCAGTATTTT.

The CDR3 DNA reads TGTGCCAGCAGCAGAGGAGGGGCTGGAAACACCATATATTTT. This encodes CASSRGGAGNTIYF. The rearrangement joins TRBV7-2 to TRBJ1-3, with D perhaps matching TRBD1 (5 bases). Germline V lookup: CDR1 SGHTA, CDR2 FQGNSA. The CDR3 is made up of 14 amino acids. V was pared by 5 bases and J by 2 bases, with 10 bases between.

As regards this clone: The sample contains more than one DNA sequence encoding this CDR3. The chain uses TRBV5-4 and TRBJ2-2, with TRBD1 identical over 7 bases. V was pared by 6 bases and J by 5 bases, with 4 bases of the junction left unmatched. The germline CDR1 and CDR2 sequences are SGHNT and YYREEE (reference sequence). This CDR3 has 13 amino acids. CDR3 DNA: TGTGCCAGCACCGACAGGGTGACCGGGGAGCTGTTTTTT. This translates into CASTDRVTGELFF.

The chain recombines TRBV9 with TRBJ2-3; no reliable D call. V was shortened by 3 bases and J by 10 bases, with 21 bases between the two germline ends. This CDR3 spans 15 amino acids. Germline V CDR1 and CDR2: SGDLS, YYNGEE. DNA of the CDR3: TGTGCCAGCAGCGATCCTAGTTATAAACCCCCCGCGCAGTATTTT. Its protein product is CASSDPSYKPPAQYF.

The chain recombines TRBV28 with TRBJ1-5; D may be TRBD1 (6 bases). Trimming stripped 5 bases from V and 2 bases from J, with 13 bases between. The CDR3 has 15 amino acids. Germline V CDR1 and CDR2: MDHEN, SYDVKM. CDR3 in amino acids: CASSGRGSGNQPQHF. The CDR3 coding sequence is TGTGCCAGCAGTGGCAGGGGATCCGGCAATCAGCCCCAGCATTTT.

This clone was counted a single time. V and J are TRBV19 and TRBJ2-2; weak D call: TRBD1 (6 bases). V lost 11 bases and J 6 bases, leaving 22 bases between the germline ends. The CDR3 extends over 15 amino acids. CDR1 and CDR2 (germline): LNHDA, SQIVND (reference sequence). The CDR3 DNA reads as TGTGCCGTCTCGACAGGCCCTGTAGTGGCCGGGGAGCTGTTTTTT. This encodes CAVSTGPVVAGELFF.

The chain carries TRBV29-1 and TRBJ2-1, with TRBD2 matching 8 bases. The length of the CDR3 is 15 residues. Trimming at V came to 7 bases and at J to 8 bases, leaving 16 bases not matched to a gene. Germline CDR1 reads SQVTM; CDR2 reads ANQGSEA. DNA of the CDR3: TGCAGCGCCAACGGGGGGAGCGGGGGAGCCGATGAGCAGTTCTTC. Encoded protein: CSANGGSGGADEQFF.

The chain couples TRBV6-5 to TRBJ1-3; D is unclear. The germline CDR1 and CDR2 sequences are MNHEY and SVGAGI. The V end was cut by 6 bases, the J end by 1 base, with 13 bases between. CDR3 size: 15 residues. The CDR3 sequence is CASRNRPGSGNTIYF. The DNA of the CDR3 is TGTGCCAGCAGAAACCGACCGGGATCTGGAAACACCATATATTTT.

This chain uses TRBV5-6 with TRBJ2-7, with 8 bases that match TRBD1. V lost 4 bases, J lost 3 bases, and 3 bases stayed unmatched. The CDR3 has 13 amino acids. Germline V gene lookup returns CDR1 SGHDT and CDR2 YYEEEE. The CDR3 DNA follows: TGTGCCAGCAGCCCGGGACAGGACTACGAGCAGTACTTC. It encodes CASSPGQDYEQYF. The entire variable domain, with the rest obtained from reference TRBV5-6 and TRBJ2-7, is as follows: DAGVTQSPTHLIKTRGQQVTLRCSPKSGHDTVSWYQQALGQGPQFIFQYYEEEERQRGNFPDRFSGHQFPNYSSELNVNALLLGDSALYLCASSPGQDYEQYFGPGTRLTVT.